The clone carrying this T cell receptor beta chain was recorded only once. The entry originates in a study of blood T cell repertoires in COVID-19. As for the study in general: There were acute and convalescent COVID-19 samples, and they came from the United States, Italy and Spain. T cells, B-cell-depleted T cells, or PBMCs supplied cDNA or gDNA.

Authors' data handling: Reference gene primers were amplified, and this amplification served to estimate nucleated cell counts. Repertoires were generated with immunoSEQ multiplex PCR, while TCRdb's copy carries only in-frame clones and drops some. Clone size and V and J calls were adopted from that table, with D and trimming inferred from the DNA. The sample lists around 300,000 clones; roughly 90% were seen once. The V gene end was trimmed by 5 bases and the J gene end by 3 bases; junction bases not matched to a gene: 4. The V gene's germline CDR1 is MNHEY and CDR2 SVGEGT. The CDR3 is 15 residues long.

Material: peripheral blood. The rearrangement uses TRBV6-2 or TRBV6-3 and TRBJ2-1; 10 bases agree with TRBD1. This sequence originates from a woman between 50 and 59 years old with active or convalescent COVID-19. The CDR3 reads CASSARTGGYNEQFF. The CDR3 DNA is TGTGCCAGCAGTGCACGGACAGGGGGCTACAATGAGCAGTTCTTC.